This T cell receptor (beta chain) is from a study of cytomegalovirus exposure and HLA in healthy donors. The PCR had 60 Vbeta and 13 Jbeta primers. In the source study's methods: There were tens of millions of unique TCR beta chains by a later count, and some 10 million of them were shared. TCRdb's copy holds only in-frame clones and misses some; the assay was immunoSEQ multiplex PCR. That table supplies the V and J calls and clone size; D and trimming were determined from the DNA. The sample holds around 90,000 clones, 85% seen once. This clone has just a few counts. V lost 5 bases, J lost 1 base, and 14 bases lay in between. In germline, CDR1 is SQVTM, CDR2 ANQGSEA. The CDR3 runs 14 residues.

This chain uses TRBV29-1 with TRBJ1-1; D is uncertain. Material: PBMCs. This receptor was identified in a middle-aged man in good health and CMV-seropositive. The CDR3 protein is CSVQTPPGNTEAFF. The CDR3, as DNA: TGCAGCGTTCAAACTCCTCCGGGGAACACTGAAGCTTTCTTT. Full variable domain (missing parts from reference TRBV29-1 and TRBJ1-1): SAVISQKPSRDICQRGTSLTIQCQVDSQVTMMFWYRQQPGQSLTLIATANQGSEATYESGFVIDKFPISRPNLTFSTLTVSNMSPEDSSIYLCSVQTPPGNTEAFFGQGTRLTVV.